The present entry profiles one T cell receptor (beta chain) with its context. What it recognizes is unknown. The sample comes from a study of beta chain features in type 1 diabetes. Study information: Similarity in age, gender and cell yields was seen between patients and healthy donors. Study observations and caveats: TCRB CDR3s from Type 1 diabetes patients were moderately but significantly shorter in all four CD4+ subsets. Naive, central memory and Treg TCRB repertoires appeared more alike in patients than in healthy donors.

The study reverse transcribed the entire isolated RNA, so it sequenced expressed TCRB transcripts. Generated by immunoSEQ multiplex PCR, the TCRdb table keeps only in-frame clones and is missing some. The sample shows around 260,000 clones, 20% of them seen only once. The CDR3 consists of 18 residues. Germline V gene data show CDR1 as SGHRS and CDR2 as YFSETQ. J was trimmed by 0 bases and V by 5 bases; bases with no gene match: 12. Material for sequencing was naive CD4+ T cells from blood. The chain combines TRBV5-1 with TRBJ2-1; TRBD1 matches at 9 bases. This TCR was recovered from a woman aged 40-49 years with type 1 diabetes. CDR3 residues: CASSAAGQGTSSYNEQFF. CDR3 DNA sequence: TGCGCCAGCAGTGCCGCGGGACAGGGCACGAGCTCCTACAATGAGCAGTTCTTC.